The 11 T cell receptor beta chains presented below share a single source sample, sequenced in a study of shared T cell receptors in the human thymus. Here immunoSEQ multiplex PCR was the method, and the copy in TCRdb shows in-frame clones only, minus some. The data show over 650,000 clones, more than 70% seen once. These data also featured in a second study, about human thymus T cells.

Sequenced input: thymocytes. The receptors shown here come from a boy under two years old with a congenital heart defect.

CDR3 in amino acids: CASSLFYYGYTF. The CDR3 DNA follows: TGTGCCAGCAGCTTATTCTACTATGGCTACACCTTC. This chain uses TRBV7-2 with TRBJ1-2; D call uncertain. The V gene's germline CDR1 is SGHTA and CDR2 FQGNSA. Between the trimmed V and J ends, which lost 2 bases and 3 bases, there was a span of 4 bases. CDR3 size: 12 residues.

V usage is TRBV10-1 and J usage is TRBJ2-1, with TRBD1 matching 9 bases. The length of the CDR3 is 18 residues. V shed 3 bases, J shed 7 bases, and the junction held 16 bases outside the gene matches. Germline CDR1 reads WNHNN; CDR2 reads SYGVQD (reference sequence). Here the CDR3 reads CASSEVTGGAVPLNEQFF. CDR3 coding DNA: TGCGCCAGCAGTGAAGTAACAGGGGGCGCAGTACCCTTGAATGAGCAGTTCTTC.

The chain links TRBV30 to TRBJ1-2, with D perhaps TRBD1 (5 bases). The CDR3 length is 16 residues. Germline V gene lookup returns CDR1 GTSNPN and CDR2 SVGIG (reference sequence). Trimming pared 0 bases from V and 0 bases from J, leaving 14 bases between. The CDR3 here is CAWSVRGTETNYGYTF. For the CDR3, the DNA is TGTGCCTGGAGTGTACGGGGGACCGAAACTAACTATGGCTACACCTTC.

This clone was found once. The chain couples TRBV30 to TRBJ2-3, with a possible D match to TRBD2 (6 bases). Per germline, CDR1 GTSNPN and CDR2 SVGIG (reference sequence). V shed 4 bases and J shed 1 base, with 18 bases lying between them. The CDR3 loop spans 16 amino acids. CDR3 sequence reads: CAWTGKREWGTDTQYF. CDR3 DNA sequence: TGTGCCTGGACAGGAAAACGGGAGTGGGGCACAGATACGCAGTATTTT.

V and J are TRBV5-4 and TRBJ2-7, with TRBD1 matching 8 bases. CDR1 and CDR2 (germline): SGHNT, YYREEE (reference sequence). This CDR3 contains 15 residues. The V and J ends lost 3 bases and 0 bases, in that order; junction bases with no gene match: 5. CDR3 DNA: TGTGCCAGCAGCTCAAACAGGGGGACCTCCTACGAGCAGTACTTC. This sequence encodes CASSSNRGTSYEQYF.

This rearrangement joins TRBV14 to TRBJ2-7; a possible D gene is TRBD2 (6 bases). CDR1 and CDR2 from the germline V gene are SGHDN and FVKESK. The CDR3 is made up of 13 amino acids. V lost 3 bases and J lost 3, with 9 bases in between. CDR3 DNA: TGTGCCAGCAGCCATAGACTAGTCTACGAGCAGTACTTC. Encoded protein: CASSHRLVYEQYF.

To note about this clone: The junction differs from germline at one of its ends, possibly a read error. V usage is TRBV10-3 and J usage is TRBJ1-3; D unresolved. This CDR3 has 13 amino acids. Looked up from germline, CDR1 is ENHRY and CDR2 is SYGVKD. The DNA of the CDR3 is TGTGCCATCGGTGACCTCTCTGGAAACACCATATATTTT. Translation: CAIGDLSGNTIYF.

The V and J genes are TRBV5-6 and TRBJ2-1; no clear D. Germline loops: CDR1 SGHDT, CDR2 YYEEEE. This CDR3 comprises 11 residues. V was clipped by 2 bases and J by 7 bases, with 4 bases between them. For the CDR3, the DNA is TGTGCCAGCAGCTTCGCGAATGAGCAGTTCTTC. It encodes CASSFANEQFF. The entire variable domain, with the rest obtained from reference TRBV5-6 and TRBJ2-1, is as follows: DAGVTQSPTHLIKTRGQQVTLRCSPKSGHDTVSWYQQALGQGPQFIFQYYEEEERQRGNFPDRFSGHQFPNYSSELNVNALLLGDSALYLCASSFANEQFFGPGTRLTVL.

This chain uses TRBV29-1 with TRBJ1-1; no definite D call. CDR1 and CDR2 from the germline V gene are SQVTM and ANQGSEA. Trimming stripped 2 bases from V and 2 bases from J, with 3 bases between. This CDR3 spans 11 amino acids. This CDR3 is CSVESNTEAFF. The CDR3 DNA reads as TGCAGCGTTGAATCTAACACTGAAGCTTTCTTT.

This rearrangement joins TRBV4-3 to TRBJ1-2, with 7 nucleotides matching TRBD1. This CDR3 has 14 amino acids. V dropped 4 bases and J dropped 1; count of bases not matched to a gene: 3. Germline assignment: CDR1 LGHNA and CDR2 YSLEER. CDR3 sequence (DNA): TGCGCCAGCAGCCGAGGGACAGATAACTATGGCTACACCTTC. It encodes CASSRGTDNYGYTF.

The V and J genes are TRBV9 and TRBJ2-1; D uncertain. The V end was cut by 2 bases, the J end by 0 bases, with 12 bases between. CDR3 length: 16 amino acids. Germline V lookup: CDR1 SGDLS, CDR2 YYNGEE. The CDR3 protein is CASSVRSERSYNEQFF. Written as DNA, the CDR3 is TGTGCCAGCAGCGTGCGATCGGAGCGCTCCTACAATGAGCAGTTCTTC.